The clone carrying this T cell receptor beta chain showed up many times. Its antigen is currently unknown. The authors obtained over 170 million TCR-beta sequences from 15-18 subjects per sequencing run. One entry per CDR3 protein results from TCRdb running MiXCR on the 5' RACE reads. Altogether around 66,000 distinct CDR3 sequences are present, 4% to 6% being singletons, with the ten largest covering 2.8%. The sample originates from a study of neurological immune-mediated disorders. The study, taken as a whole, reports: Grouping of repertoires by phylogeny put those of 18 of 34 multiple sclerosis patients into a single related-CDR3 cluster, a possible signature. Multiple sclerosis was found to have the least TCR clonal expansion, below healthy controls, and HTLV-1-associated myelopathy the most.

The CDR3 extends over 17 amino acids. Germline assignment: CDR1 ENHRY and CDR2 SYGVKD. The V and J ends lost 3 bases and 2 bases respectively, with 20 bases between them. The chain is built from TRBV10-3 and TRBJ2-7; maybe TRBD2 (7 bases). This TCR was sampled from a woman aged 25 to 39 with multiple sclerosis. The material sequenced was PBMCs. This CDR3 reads CAISDGTGGSEPYEQYF. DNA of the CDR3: TGTGCCATCAGTGACGGAACGGGGGGCTCCGAACCCTACGAGCAGTACTTC.